A selection of T cell receptor beta chains follows, all from one sample in a study of blood T cell repertoires in COVID-19. Data came from immunoSEQ multiplex PCR; TCRdb stores just in-frame clones and leaves some out. The table records roughly 14,000 clones, 75% to 85% of them present only once. The sample taken for sequencing was peripheral blood. These receptors all come from a woman between 50 and 59 years old with active or convalescent COVID-19. The CDR3 runs from the conserved cysteine through the conserved F or W. The D gene is left open where the match is weak. A clone size is listed for some rows: how often the clone was seen (once, few, many), or a class if it is expanded.

D gene,J gene,clone size,V gene,CDR3 protein,CDR3 DNA
.,TRBJ1-5,few,TRBV21-1,CASSKEGEGGNQPQHF,TGTGCCAGCAGCAAAGAGGGGGAAGGTGGCAATCAGCCCCAGCATTTT
TRBD1,TRBJ1-1,.,TRBV18,CASSPDRGPATEAFF,TGTGCCAGCTCACCGGACAGGGGGCCGGCCACTGAAGCTTTCTTT
TRBD1,TRBJ1-6,.,TRBV28,CASRSTGEGHSPLHF,TGTGCCAGCAGGTCGACAGGGGAGGGGCATTCACCCCTCCACTTT
.,TRBJ2-6,few,TRBV28,CASSLAGSTGIRAF,TGTGCCAGCAGTTTAGCGGGATCGACAGGGATTAGGGCTTTC
TRBD1,TRBJ1-1,.,TRBV7-9,CASSPSPGTGVGTEAFF,TGTGCCAGCAGCCCAAGTCCCGGGACAGGGGTGGGAACTGAAGCTTTCTTT
TRBD2,TRBJ2-7,.,TRBV7-2,CASSPASGRYEQYF,TGTGCCAGCAGCCCTGCTAGCGGGAGGTACGAGCAGTACTTC
TRBD1,TRBJ2-5,medium-sized,TRBV15,CATSRTGRWETQYF,TGTGCCACCAGCAGGACAGGGCGATGGGAGACCCAGTACTTC
TRBD1,TRBJ1-3,.,TRBV4-1,CASSKQRTGPQSGNTIYF,TGCGCCAGCAGTAAACAAAGGACAGGACCCCAATCTGGAAACACCATATATTTT
TRBD2,TRBJ2-3,.,TRBV11-2,CASSFQGGGADTQYF,TGTGCCAGCAGCTTTCAGGGCGGGGGGGCAGATACGCAGTATTTT
.,TRBJ1-2,.,TRBV4-1,CASSQARGNYGYTF,TGCGCCAGCAGCCAAGCGAGGGGGAACTATGGCTACACCTTC
TRBD1,TRBJ1-2,.,TRBV29-1,CSVEQGGSGYTF,TGCAGCGTTGAGCAGGGGGGAAGTGGCTACACCTTC
.,TRBJ1-2,.,TRBV25-1,CASSEYGGRRPVNYGYTF,TGTGCCAGCAGTGAATATGGGGGCCGGCGTCCTGTGAACTATGGCTACACCTTC
.,TRBJ1-3,.,TRBV28,CASSFLGQGSPSGNTIYF,TGTGCCAGCAGTTTCTTGGGCCAGGGGAGTCCCTCTGGAAACACCATATATTTT
TRBD1,TRBJ1-6,.,TRBV7-7,CASSQGAPNSPLHF,TGTGCTAGCAGTCAGGGGGCGCCTAATTCACCCCTCCACTTT
.,TRBJ2-2,.,TRBV3-1/TRBV3-2,CASSQIGYNTGELFF,TGTGCCAGCAGCCAAATCGGGTATAACACCGGGGAGCTGTTTTTT
.,TRBJ1-6,.,TRBV5-1,CASSNRPTDNYNSPLHF,TGCGCCAGCAGCAACCGTCCCACGGACAACTATAATTCACCCCTCCACTTT
TRBD2,TRBJ2-5,.,TRBV14,CASSQGPGLGGETQYF,TGTGCCAGCAGCCAAGGACCGGGCTTGGGAGGGGAGACCCAGTACTTC
.,TRBJ2-7,once,TRBV5-1,CASRIGNRAYEQYF,TGCGCCAGCAGGATAGGGAACAGGGCGTACGAGCAGTACTTC
.,TRBJ1-1,.,TRBV18,CASSPWEVGIGSTEAFF,TGTGCCAGCTCACCATGGGAGGTGGGGATAGGAAGCACTGAAGCTTTCTTT
.,TRBJ2-3,.,TRBV3-1/TRBV3-2,CASSQVRNTDTQYF,TGTGCCAGCAGCCAGGTTAGAAACACAGATACGCAGTATTTT
TRBD1,TRBJ1-2,.,TRBV9,CASSGTGRDYYGYTF,TGTGCCAGCAGCGGGACAGGGAGGGATTACTATGGCTACACCTTC
.,TRBJ1-1,.,TRBV19,CASKPGHQNTEAFF,TGTGCCAGTAAACCGGGACACCAGAACACTGAAGCTTTCTTT
TRBD2,TRBJ2-1,.,TRBV5-5,CASSYRAGGPSNEQFF,TGTGCCAGCAGCTACCGAGCGGGAGGGCCCTCCAATGAGCAGTTCTTC
TRBD2,TRBJ2-1,.,TRBV5-1,CASSFGLATRREQFF,TGCGCCAGCAGCTTCGGACTAGCGACGCGTCGAGAGCAGTTCTTC
TRBD2,TRBJ2-1,.,TRBV27,CASTQAGVGNEQFF,TGTGCCAGCACCCAAGCGGGAGTTGGGAATGAGCAGTTCTTC
TRBD2,TRBJ2-1,once,TRBV7-9,CASSLGGLAANEQFF,TGTGCCAGCAGCTTAGGAGGACTAGCGGCCAATGAGCAGTTCTTC
TRBD1,TRBJ1-2,.,TRBV6-6,CASRPAGTGAYGYTF,TGTGCCAGCAGACCAGCCGGGACAGGGGCCTATGGCTACACCTTC
TRBD1,TRBJ1-1,.,TRBV10-3,CAISTGQGNTEAFF,TGTGCCATCAGCACGGGACAGGGCAACACTGAAGCTTTCTTT
TRBD2,TRBJ2-7,.,TRBV9,CASSVRAGATWEQYF,TGTGCCAGCAGCGTTAGAGCGGGGGCCACTTGGGAGCAGTACTTC
.,TRBJ1-2,.,TRBV4-1,CASSQDRERYGYTF,TGCGCCAGCAGCCAAGATCGGGAGCGCTATGGCTACACCTTC
TRBD1,TRBJ2-5,once,TRBV28,CASSWTGDETQYF,TGTGCCAGCAGTTGGACAGGGGATGAGACCCAGTACTTC
TRBD2,TRBJ2-3,.,TRBV7-9,CASSLIMVAGASVTDTQYF,TGTGCCAGCAGCTTAATCATGGTAGCGGGGGCCTCCGTCACAGATACGCAGTATTTT
.,TRBJ1-4,.,TRBV19,CASSIPGTNEKLFF,TGTGCCAGTAGTATCCCGGGAACTAATGAAAAACTGTTTTTT
TRBD2,TRBJ2-1,medium-sized,TRBV7-6,CASSLEGLAGGPLNEQFF,TGTGCCAGCAGCTTAGAGGGCCTAGCGGGAGGGCCTCTCAATGAGCAGTTCTTC
.,TRBJ1-1,.,TRBV27,CASSSLVGRDTEAFF,TGTGCCAGCAGTTCCCTAGTCGGGAGGGACACTGAAGCTTTCTTT
.,TRBJ1-6,.,TRBV28,CASSFPQGIGDSPLHF,TGTGCCAGCAGTTTCCCCCAGGGCATTGGTGACTCACCCCTCCACTTT
.,TRBJ2-3,.,TRBV28,CASSLKGTSTDTQYF,TGTGCCAGCAGTTTAAAGGGGACAAGCACAGATACGCAGTATTTT
.,TRBJ2-7,.,TRBV2,CASSRRLGTSSYEQYF,TGTGCCAGTTCTCGCAGGTTGGGGACTTCCTCCTACGAGCAGTACTTC
TRBD1,TRBJ1-2,.,TRBV3-1/TRBV3-2,CASSQARQGNYGYTF,TGTGCCAGCAGCCAAGCACGACAGGGGAACTATGGCTACACCTTC